One and the same sample provided the 4 T cell receptor beta chains below, sequenced in a study of blood T cell repertoires in COVID-19. Generated by immunoSEQ multiplex PCR, the TCRdb table keeps only in-frame clones and is missing some. This table has fewer than 350,000 clones, 85% appearing once. Sequenced sample: PBMCs or T cells enriched from blood (not recorded which). These receptors all come from a woman aged 45-59 years who had recovered from COVID-19.

The chain has TRBV20-1 and TRBJ2-1; 8 bases match TRBD2. Trimming took 5 bases from V and 14 from J; bases not matched to a gene: 8. CDR3 length: 11 residues. Germline values: CDR1 DFQATT, CDR2 SNEGSKA (reference sequence). The CDR3 is CSAYLAGREFF. The CDR3 coding sequence is TGCAGTGCTTATTTAGCGGGAAGGGAGTTCTTC.

V is TRBV9 and J is TRBJ1-3; possible D gene TRBD1, 6 bases. The CDR3 loop spans 14 amino acids. The V gene lost 0 bases and the J gene lost 3 bases, with 7 bases spanning the gap. Germline values: CDR1 SGDLS, CDR2 YYNGEE. CDR3 sequence reads: CASSVGRGGNTIYF. The CDR3 coding sequence is TGTGCCAGCAGCGTAGGCAGGGGTGGAAACACCATATATTTT.

This chain uses TRBV11-2 with TRBJ1-3, with no clear D. V was clipped by 6 bases and J by 4 bases, with 16 bases between them. The CDR3 covers 15 residues. The germline CDR1 and CDR2 sequences are SGHAT and FQNNGV. CDR3 amino acids: CASRPIAGRGNTIYF. The CDR3 region has the DNA TGTGCCAGCAGACCCATAGCGGGGAGGGGAAACACCATATATTTT.

The V call is TRBV7-9, the J call TRBJ1-1; 7 bases map to TRBD1. Germline V CDR1 and CDR2: SEHNR, FQNEAQ (reference sequence). V lost 5 bases, J lost 6 bases, and 3 bases stayed unmatched. The CDR3 is 12 amino acids. CDR3 loop: CASSRDRAEAFF. The CDR3, as DNA: TGTGCCAGCAGCCGTGACAGGGCTGAAGCTTTCTTT. Using reference TRBV7-9 and TRBJ1-1 for the parts outside the CDR3, the full variable domain is DTGVSQNPRHKITKRGQNVTFRCDPISEHNRLYWYRQTLGQGPEFLTYFQNEAQLEKSRLLSDRFSAERPKGSFSTLEIQRTEQGDSAMYLCASSRDRAEAFFGQGTRLTVV.